The 22 T cell receptor beta chains listed next were all sequenced from one sample in a study of cytomegalovirus exposure and HLA in healthy donors (TCRdb year 2017). The library was made by the immunoSEQ multiplex PCR assay. TCRdb stores this immuneACCESS table with in-frame sequences only. Part of the clones is absent; in the studies checked, under half of the shortfall reflects unresolved V genes, and no reason is known for the rest. The sample table shows 120,000 or so clones, and roughly nine tenths are seen once. The ten most abundant clones make up 1.5% to 2% of the sample. Sequencing was done on a sample of PBMCs. Source of these receptors: a woman between 18 and 29 years old in good health and CMV-seronegative.

The gene calls are TRBV5-6 and TRBJ1-1; D remains ambiguous. CDR3 length equals 12 residues. The germline CDR1 and CDR2 sequences are SGHDT and YYEEEE. Trimming pared 4 bases from V and 3 bases from J, leaving 7 bases between. CDR3 in amino acids: CASSPSHTEAFF. CDR3 bases: TGTGCCAGCAGCCCGTCTCACACTGAAGCTTTCTTT.

This chain uses TRBV7-2 with TRBJ2-7; unclear D gene. This CDR3 contains 12 residues. The germline V and J ends were trimmed by 4 bases and 7 bases, with 11 bases remaining between them. Germline assignment: CDR1 SGHTA and CDR2 FQGNSA. CDR3 protein: CASSYDLREQYF. CDR3 nucleotides: TGTGCCAGCAGCTACGACTTAAGGGAGCAGTACTTC.

This clone was observed once. V and J are TRBV5-4 and TRBJ2-3; TRBD1 matches 9 bases. The CDR3 loop spans 16 amino acids. J gave up 5 bases and V 3 bases, and 10 bases lay outside the gene matches. Germline V CDR1 and CDR2: SGHNT, YYREEE (reference sequence). CDR3 bases: TGTGCCAGCAGCTCACCGACAGGGGGAGGTATAGATACGCAGTATTTT. Amino acid sequence: CASSSPTGGGIDTQYF.

The J gene is TRBJ1-5, the V gene TRBV27, with 7 bases lining up with TRBD1. This CDR3 spans 17 amino acids. The trim removed 1 base at V and 4 bases at J, leaving 10 bases unmatched. The V gene's germline CDR1 is MNHEY and CDR2 SMNVEV (reference sequence). CDR3 loop: CASSLYFSRDSNQPQHF. The CDR3 bases are TGTGCCAGCAGTTTATACTTCTCGAGGGACAGTAATCAGCCCCAGCATTTT.

About this clone itself: A junction boundary mismatches the germline segment, possibly from a read error. The chain joins TRBV4-3 to TRBJ1-1; D is perhaps TRBD1 (6 bases). In germline, CDR1 is LGHNA, CDR2 YSLEER. The CDR3 spans 16 residues. The CDR3 reads CASRQDLSGVYTEAFF. The CDR3 nucleotides read TGCGCCAGCAGGCAAGATCTGTCAGGGGTGTACACTGAAGCTTTCTTT.

This rearrangement joins TRBV19 to TRBJ2-3, with a weak D call TRBD1 (5 bases). CDR3 length: 14 amino acids. Trimming removed 4 bases at V and 0 bases at J, with 8 bases between. CDR1 and CDR2 from the germline V gene are LNHDA and SQIVND (reference sequence). The CDR3 spells CASSTRQSTDTQYF. In DNA form, the CDR3 reads TGTGCCAGTAGTACAAGACAGAGCACAGATACGCAGTATTTT.

The chain combines TRBV30 with TRBJ2-7; 8 bases fit TRBD2. This CDR3 region has 13 residues. CDR1 and CDR2 from the germline V gene are GTSNPN and SVGIG (reference sequence). Trimming at V came to 4 bases and at J to 4 bases, leaving 6 bases not matched to a gene. CDR3 sequence: CAWKNREGYEQYF. CDR3 coding DNA: TGTGCCTGGAAGAACCGGGAGGGATACGAGCAGTACTTC.

CDR3: CASSSRTSGSYEQYF. The CDR3 bases are TGTGCCAGCAGTTCTCGGACTAGCGGCTCCTACGAGCAGTACTTC. This chain links TRBV27 with TRBJ2-7; TRBD2 matches 10 bases. Germline assignment: CDR1 MNHEY and CDR2 SMNVEV (reference sequence). The CDR3 loop spans 15 amino acids. The J segment lost 0 bases and the V segment lost 4 bases, leaving 3 bases of the junction unmatched.

The V and J genes are TRBV6-5 and TRBJ1-4, with unresolved D. The germline V gene has CDR1 MNHEY and CDR2 SVGAGI. Trimming removed 5 bases at V and 1 base at J, with 5 bases between. CDR3 length: 13 residues. CDR3 in amino acids: CASSPGTNEKLFF. The CDR3 DNA follows: TGTGCCAGCAGTCCGGGAACTAATGAAAAACTGTTTTTT.

The chain combines TRBV18 with TRBJ2-7, with D perhaps TRBD2 (6 bases). Germline V lookup: CDR1 KGHSH, CDR2 LQKENI. V was clipped by 6 bases and J by 6 bases, with 9 bases between them. The CDR3 has 11 residues. CDR3 residues: CASSREAEQYF. In DNA, the CDR3 is TGTGCCAGCTCCAGGGAGGCCGAGCAGTACTTC.

The CDR3 loop is CATSSPLSGAYNQPQHF. CDR3 nucleotide sequence: TGTGCCACCAGCAGTCCCCTCTCGGGTGCTTACAATCAGCCCCAGCATTTT. The V gene is TRBV15, the J gene TRBJ1-5; no clear D gene. Trimming shortened V by 3 bases and J by 3 bases, and 18 bases separated the two germline ends. Germline V gives CDR1 LNHNV, CDR2 YYDKDF (reference sequence). CDR3 size: 17 residues.

This clone occurred once. The rearrangement joins TRBV4-2 to TRBJ2-7; 9 bases are a match to TRBD2. The CDR3 extends over 16 amino acids. Germline-derived CDR1 and CDR2 are LGHNA and YNFKEQ. J was trimmed by 1 base and V by 0 bases; bases with no gene match: 4. In nucleotides, the CDR3 is TGTGCCAGCAGCCAAGATACCACTAGCGGGTCCTACGAGCAGTACTTC. It codes for CASSQDTTSGSYEQYF.

V and J are TRBV19 and TRBJ2-2; TRBD2 agrees at 11 bases. The CDR3 sequence is 15 residues long. The junction had 1 base not matched to a gene; V was cut back by 3 bases and J by 4 bases. Germline assignment: CDR1 LNHDA and CDR2 SQIVND (reference sequence). The CDR3 is CASSILAGGTGELFF. As DNA, the CDR3 is TGTGCCAGTAGTATCCTAGCGGGAGGCACCGGGGAGCTGTTTTTT.

The chain carries TRBV15 and TRBJ1-2, with no clear D. Germline lookup yields CDR1 LNHNV and CDR2 YYDKDF (reference sequence). V was pared by 0 bases and J by 1 base, with 6 bases between. This CDR3 has 14 residues. CDR3 coding DNA: TGTGCCACCAGCAGAGATCGAGTTAACTATGGCTACACCTTC. This gives the protein CATSRDRVNYGYTF.

Comment on this clone: A read error may produce the germline difference seen at one junction end. The chain couples TRBV5-1 to TRBJ1-3; D gene unclear. Germline CDR1 reads SGHRS; CDR2 reads YFSETQ. The CDR3 covers 13 residues. CDR3 nucleotide sequence: TGCGCCAGCAGCTTGGATTATGGGTCCGGGGTGGATTTT. This translates into CASSLDYGSGVDF.

The chain uses TRBV9 and TRBJ2-2, with D hard to call. V dropped 3 bases and J dropped 4 bases, with 7 bases sitting between them. Per germline, CDR1 SGDLS and CDR2 YYNGEE. The CDR3 length is 13 residues. In DNA, the CDR3 is TGTGCCAGCAGCGAAACTGGCACCGGGGAGCTGTTTTTT. Encoded protein: CASSETGTGELFF.

This clone is a singleton in its sample. Lacking the conserved final phenylalanine or tryptophan, this CDR3 likely reflects a read error. No DNA is shown, since the ends of the CDR3 on it are uncertain; the CDR3 is the one TCRdb lists. The chain uses TRBV10-2 and TRBJ1-1. Germline-derived CDR1 and CDR2 are WSHSY and SAAADI. The CDR3 region is 13 residues in length, termini included. CDR3 sequence: CASSESHRDSKKM.

This sequence joins TRBV27 and TRBJ2-1; 11 bases map to TRBD2. The junction had 10 bases not matched to a gene; V was cut back by 5 bases and J by 7 bases. The CDR3 is 16 amino acids. Germline lookup yields CDR1 MNHEY and CDR2 SMNVEV (reference sequence). The CDR3 here is CASSDTETSGVNEQFF. In DNA form, the CDR3 reads TGTGCCAGCAGTGACACTGAGACTAGCGGGGTAAATGAGCAGTTCTTC.

The chain links TRBV2 to TRBJ2-2; 7 nucleotides align to TRBD1. The trim removed 6 bases at V and 7 bases at J, leaving 8 bases unmatched. There are 14 residues in the CDR3. The germline gives CDR1 SNHLY, CDR2 FYNNEI. The CDR3: CASRGSTGYGELFF. The CDR3 DNA sequence: TGTGCCAGCAGGGGATCGACAGGGTACGGGGAGCTGTTTTTT.

This sequence joins TRBV7-2 and TRBJ2-7; D remains ambiguous. The ends were cut back, 6 bases at V and 0 bases at J, with 9 bases in the middle. The CDR3 is made up of 13 amino acids. Germline V lookup: CDR1 SGHTA, CDR2 FQGNSA. This CDR3 is CASSGPNSYEQYF. DNA of the CDR3: TGTGCCAGCAGTGGGCCTAACTCCTACGAGCAGTACTTC.

The V call is TRBV5-8, the J call TRBJ2-5; no clear D. V gave up 4 bases and J gave up 4 bases, with 14 bases separating them. Germline V gene data show CDR1 as SGHTS and CDR2 as YDEGEE. This CDR3 is 14 amino acids long. CDR3 bases: TGTGCCAGCAGCCCAGGTCACAGTCGAGAGACCCAGTACTTC. Encoded protein: CASSPGHSRETQYF.

This CDR3 reads CASSQVADLRYGYTF. DNA of the CDR3: TGTGCCAGCAGCCAAGTTGCGGATCTCCGCTATGGCTACACCTTC. The rearrangement links TRBV4-2 to TRBJ1-2; D remains ambiguous. V lost 1 base, J lost 4 bases, and 13 bases lay in between. CDR1 and CDR2 (germline): LGHNA, YNFKEQ. The CDR3 totals 15 residues.